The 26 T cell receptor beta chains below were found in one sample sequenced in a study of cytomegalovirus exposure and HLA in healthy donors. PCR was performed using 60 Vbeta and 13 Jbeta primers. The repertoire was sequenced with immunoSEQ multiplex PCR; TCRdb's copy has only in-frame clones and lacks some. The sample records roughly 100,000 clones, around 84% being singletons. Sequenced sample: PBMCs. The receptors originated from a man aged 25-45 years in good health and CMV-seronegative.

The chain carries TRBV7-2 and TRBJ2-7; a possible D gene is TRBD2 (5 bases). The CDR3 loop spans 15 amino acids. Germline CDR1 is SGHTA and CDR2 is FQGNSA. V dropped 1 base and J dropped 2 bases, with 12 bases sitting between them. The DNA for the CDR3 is TGTGCCAGCAGCTTAGAAGGCGGGTTGGCCTACGAGCAGTACTTC. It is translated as CASSLEGGLAYEQYF.

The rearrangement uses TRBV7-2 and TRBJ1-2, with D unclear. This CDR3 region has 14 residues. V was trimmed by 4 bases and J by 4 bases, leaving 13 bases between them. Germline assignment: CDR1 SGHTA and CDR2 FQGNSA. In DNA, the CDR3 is TGTGCCAGCAGCTCCTGGGCCGCGTTCTATGGCTACACCTTC. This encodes CASSSWAAFYGYTF.

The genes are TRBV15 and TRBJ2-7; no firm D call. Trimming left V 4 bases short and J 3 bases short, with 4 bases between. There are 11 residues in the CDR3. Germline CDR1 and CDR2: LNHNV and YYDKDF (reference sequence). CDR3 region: CATSKSYEQYF. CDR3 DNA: TGTGCCACCAGCAAGAGCTACGAGCAGTACTTC.

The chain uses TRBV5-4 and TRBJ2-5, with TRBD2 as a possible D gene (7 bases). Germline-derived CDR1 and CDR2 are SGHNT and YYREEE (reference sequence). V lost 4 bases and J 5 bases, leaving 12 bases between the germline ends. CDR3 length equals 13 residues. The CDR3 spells CASSGGARETQYF. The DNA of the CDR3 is TGTGCCAGCAGCGGGGGGGCCAGGGAGACCCAGTACTTC. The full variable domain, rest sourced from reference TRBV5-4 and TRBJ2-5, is ETGVTQSPTHLIKTRGQQVTLRCSSQSGHNTVSWYQQALGQGPQFIFQYYREEENGRGNFPPRFSGLQFPNYSSELNVNALELDDSALYLCASSGGARETQYFGPGTRLLVL.

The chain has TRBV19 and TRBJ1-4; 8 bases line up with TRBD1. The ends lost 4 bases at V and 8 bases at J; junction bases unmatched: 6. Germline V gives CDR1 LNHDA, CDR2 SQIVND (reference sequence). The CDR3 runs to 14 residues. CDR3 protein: CASSRRTGWEKLFF. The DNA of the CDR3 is TGTGCCAGTAGTAGAAGGACAGGGTGGGAAAAACTGTTTTTT.

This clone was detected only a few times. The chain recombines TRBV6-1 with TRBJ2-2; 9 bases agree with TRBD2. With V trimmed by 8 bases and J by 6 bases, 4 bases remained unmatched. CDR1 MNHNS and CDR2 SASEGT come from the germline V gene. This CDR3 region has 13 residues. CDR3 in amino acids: CASGAGGPGELFF. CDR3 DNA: TGTGCCAGCGGCGCGGGGGGGCCCGGGGAGCTGTTTTTT.

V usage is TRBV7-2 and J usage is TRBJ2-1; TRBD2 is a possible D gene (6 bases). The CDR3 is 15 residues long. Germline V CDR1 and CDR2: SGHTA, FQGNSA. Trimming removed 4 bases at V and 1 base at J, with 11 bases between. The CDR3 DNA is TGTGCCAGCAGCTCGACCGGGACTTCCTACAATGAGCAGTTCTTC. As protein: CASSSTGTSYNEQFF.

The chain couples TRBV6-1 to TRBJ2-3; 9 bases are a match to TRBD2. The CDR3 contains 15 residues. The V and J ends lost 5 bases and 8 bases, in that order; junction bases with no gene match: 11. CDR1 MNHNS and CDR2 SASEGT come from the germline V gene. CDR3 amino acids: CASSSGGGARVTQYF. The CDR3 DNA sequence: TGTGCCAGCAGTTCCGGCGGGGGGGCTAGAGTTACGCAGTATTTT.

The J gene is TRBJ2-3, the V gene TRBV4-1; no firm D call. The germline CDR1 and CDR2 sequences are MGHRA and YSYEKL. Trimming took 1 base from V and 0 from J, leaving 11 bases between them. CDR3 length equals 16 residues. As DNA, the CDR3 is TGCGCCAGCAGCCAAGTCAATCTAGTTAGCACAGATACGCAGTATTTT. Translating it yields CASSQVNLVSTDTQYF.

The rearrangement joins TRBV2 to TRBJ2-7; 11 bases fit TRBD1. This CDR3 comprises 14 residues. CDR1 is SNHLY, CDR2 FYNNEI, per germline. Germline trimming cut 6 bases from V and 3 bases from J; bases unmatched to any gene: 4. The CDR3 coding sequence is TGTGCCAGCAGGACGGACAGGGGGCGCTACGAGCAGTACTTC. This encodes CASRTDRGRYEQYF.

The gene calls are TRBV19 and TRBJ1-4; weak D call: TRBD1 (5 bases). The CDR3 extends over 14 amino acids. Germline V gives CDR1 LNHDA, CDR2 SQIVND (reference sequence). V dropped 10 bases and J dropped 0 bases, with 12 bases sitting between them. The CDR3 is CATRTLATNEKLFF. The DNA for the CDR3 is TGTGCCACCAGGACACTTGCAACTAATGAAAAACTGTTTTTT.

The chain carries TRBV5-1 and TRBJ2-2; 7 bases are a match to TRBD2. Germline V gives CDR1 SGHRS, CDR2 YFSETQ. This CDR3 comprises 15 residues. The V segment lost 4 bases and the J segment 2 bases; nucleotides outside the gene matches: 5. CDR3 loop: CASSPLAANTGELFF. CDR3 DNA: TGCGCCAGCAGCCCCCTAGCGGCTAACACCGGGGAGCTGTTTTTT. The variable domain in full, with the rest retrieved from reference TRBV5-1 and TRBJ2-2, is KAGVTQTPRYLIKTRGQQVTLSCSPISGHRSVSWYQQTPGQGLQFLFEYFSETQRNKGNFPGRFSGRQFSNSRSEMNVSTLELGDSALYLCASSPLAANTGELFFGEGSRLTVL.

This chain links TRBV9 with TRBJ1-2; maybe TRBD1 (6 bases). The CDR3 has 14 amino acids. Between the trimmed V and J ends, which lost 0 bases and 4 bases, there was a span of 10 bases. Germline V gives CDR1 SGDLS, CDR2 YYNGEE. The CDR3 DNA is TGTGCCAGCAGCGTAGACGGACAGACCTATGGCTACACCTTC. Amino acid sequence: CASSVDGQTYGYTF.

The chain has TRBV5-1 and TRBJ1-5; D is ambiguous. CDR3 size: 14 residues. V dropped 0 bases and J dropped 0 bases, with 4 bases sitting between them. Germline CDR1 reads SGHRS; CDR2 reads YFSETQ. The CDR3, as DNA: TGCGCCAGCAGCTTGGACAGTAGCAATCAGCCCCAGCATTTT. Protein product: CASSLDSSNQPQHF.

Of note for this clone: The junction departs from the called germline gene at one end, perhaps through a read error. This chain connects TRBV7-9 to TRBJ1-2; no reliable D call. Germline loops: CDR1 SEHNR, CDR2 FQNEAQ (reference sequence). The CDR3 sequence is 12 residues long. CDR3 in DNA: TGTTCCAGCAGCTTCCGTAGCTATGGCTACACCTTC. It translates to CSSSFRSYGYTF.

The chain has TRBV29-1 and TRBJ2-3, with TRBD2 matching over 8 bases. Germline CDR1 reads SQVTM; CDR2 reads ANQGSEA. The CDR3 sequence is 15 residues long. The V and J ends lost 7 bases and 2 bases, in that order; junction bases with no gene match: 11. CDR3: CSAGGGSGITDTQYF. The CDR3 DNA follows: TGCAGCGCCGGAGGGGGTAGCGGGATCACAGATACGCAGTATTTT.

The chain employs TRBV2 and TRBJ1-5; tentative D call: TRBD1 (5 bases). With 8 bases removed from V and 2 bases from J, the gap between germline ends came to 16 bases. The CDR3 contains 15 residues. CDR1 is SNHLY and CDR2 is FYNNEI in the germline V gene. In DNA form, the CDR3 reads TGTGCCAGCCGCGGGACTCCTGCGGGCAATCAGCCCCAGCATTTT. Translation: CASRGTPAGNQPQHF. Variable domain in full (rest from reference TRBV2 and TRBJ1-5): EPEVTQTPSHQVTQMGQEVILRCVPISNHLYFYWYRQILGQKVEFLVSFYNNEISEKSEIFDDQFSVERPDGSNFTLKIRSTKLEDSAMYFCASRGTPAGNQPQHFGDGTRLSIL.

The CDR3 nucleotides are TGTGCCAGCAGTGACCGGACAGGGGGCGGAGAGACCCAGTACTTC. Protein product: CASSDRTGGGETQYF. The genes are TRBV28 and TRBJ2-5; 11 bases line up with TRBD1. J was trimmed by 4 bases and V by 5 bases; bases with no gene match: 6. Germline values: CDR1 MDHEN, CDR2 SYDVKM. This CDR3 contains 15 residues.

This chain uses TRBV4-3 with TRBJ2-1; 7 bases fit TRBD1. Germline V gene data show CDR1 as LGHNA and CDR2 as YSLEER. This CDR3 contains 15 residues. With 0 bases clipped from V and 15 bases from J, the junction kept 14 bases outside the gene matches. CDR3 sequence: CASSQDRGGRGPGFF. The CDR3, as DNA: TGCGCCAGCAGCCAAGATAGAGGTGGAAGGGGGCCGGGGTTCTTC.

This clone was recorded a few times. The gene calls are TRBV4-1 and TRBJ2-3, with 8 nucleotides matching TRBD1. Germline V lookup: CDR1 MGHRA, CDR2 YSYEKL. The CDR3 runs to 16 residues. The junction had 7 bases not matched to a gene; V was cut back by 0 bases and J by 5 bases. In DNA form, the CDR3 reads TGCGCCAGCAGCCAAGAAGGGACAGGCGGTGGAGATACGCAGTATTTT. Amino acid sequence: CASSQEGTGGGDTQYF.

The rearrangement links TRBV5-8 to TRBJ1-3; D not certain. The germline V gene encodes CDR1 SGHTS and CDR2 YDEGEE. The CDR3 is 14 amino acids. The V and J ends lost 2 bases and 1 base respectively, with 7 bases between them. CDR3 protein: CASSFRRSGNTIYF. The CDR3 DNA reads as TGTGCCAGCAGCTTCAGGAGGTCTGGAAACACCATATATTTT.

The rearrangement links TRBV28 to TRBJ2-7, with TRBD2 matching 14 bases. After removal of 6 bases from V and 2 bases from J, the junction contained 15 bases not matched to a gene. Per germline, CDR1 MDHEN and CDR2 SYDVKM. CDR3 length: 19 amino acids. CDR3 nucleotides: TGTGCCAGCAGGAATGCCGGGACTAGCGGGAGAGCTTCCACCTACGAGCAGTACTTC. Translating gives CASRNAGTSGRASTYEQYF.

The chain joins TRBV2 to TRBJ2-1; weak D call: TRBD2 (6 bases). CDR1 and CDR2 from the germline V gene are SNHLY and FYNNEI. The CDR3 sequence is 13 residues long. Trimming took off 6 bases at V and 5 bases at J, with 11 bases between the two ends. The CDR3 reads CASRTGADNEQFF. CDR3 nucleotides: TGTGCCAGCAGGACGGGAGCGGACAATGAGCAGTTCTTC.

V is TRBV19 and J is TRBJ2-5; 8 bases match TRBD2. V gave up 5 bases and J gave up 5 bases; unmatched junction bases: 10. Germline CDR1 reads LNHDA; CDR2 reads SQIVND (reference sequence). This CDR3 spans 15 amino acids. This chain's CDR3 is CASSPPSAGEETQYF. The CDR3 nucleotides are TGTGCCAGTAGTCCCCCTTCAGCGGGGGAGGAGACCCAGTACTTC.

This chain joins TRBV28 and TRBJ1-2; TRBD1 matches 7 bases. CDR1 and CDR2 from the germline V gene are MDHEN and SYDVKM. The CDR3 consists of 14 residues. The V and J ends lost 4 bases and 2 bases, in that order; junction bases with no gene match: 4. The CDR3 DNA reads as TGTGCCAGCAGTTCCGGGACAGTGAACTATGGCTACACCTTC. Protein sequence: CASSSGTVNYGYTF.

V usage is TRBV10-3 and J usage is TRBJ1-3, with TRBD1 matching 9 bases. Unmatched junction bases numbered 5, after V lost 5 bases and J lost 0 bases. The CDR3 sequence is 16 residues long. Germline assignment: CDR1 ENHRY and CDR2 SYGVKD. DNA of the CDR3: TGTGCCATCAGTCCGGGACAGGGACTCTCTGGAAACACCATATATTTT. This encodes CAISPGQGLSGNTIYF.